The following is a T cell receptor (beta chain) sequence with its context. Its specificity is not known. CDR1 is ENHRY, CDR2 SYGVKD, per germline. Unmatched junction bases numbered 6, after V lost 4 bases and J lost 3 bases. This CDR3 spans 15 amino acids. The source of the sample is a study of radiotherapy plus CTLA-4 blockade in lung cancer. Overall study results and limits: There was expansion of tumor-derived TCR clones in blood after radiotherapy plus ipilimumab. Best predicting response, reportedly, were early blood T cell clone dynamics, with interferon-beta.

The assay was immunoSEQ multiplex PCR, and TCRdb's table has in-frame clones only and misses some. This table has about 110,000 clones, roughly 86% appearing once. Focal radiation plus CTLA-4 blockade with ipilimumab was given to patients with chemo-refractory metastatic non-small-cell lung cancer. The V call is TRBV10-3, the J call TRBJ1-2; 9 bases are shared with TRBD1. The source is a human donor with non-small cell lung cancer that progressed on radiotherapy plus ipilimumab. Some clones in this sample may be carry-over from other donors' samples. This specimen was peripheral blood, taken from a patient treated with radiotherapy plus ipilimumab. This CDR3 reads CAISAGTGRDYGYTF. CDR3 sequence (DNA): TGTGCCATCAGTGCCGGGACAGGGAGGGACTATGGCTACACCTTC.